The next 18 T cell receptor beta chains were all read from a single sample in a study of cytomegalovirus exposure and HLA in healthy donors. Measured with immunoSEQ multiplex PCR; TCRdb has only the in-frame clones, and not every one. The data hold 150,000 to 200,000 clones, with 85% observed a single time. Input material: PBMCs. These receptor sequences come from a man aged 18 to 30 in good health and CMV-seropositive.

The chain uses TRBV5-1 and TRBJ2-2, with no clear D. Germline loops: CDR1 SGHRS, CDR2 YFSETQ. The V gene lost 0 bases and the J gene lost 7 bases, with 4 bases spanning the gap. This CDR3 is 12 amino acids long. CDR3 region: CASSLDSGELFF. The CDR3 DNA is TGCGCCAGCAGCTTGGACAGCGGGGAGCTGTTTTTT.

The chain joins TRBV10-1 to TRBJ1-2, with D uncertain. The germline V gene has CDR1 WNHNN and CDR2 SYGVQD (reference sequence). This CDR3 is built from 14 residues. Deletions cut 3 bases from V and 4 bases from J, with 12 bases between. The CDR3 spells CASSEPRRFYGYTF. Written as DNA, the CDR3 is TGCGCCAGCAGTGAACCGAGGCGGTTCTATGGCTACACCTTC.

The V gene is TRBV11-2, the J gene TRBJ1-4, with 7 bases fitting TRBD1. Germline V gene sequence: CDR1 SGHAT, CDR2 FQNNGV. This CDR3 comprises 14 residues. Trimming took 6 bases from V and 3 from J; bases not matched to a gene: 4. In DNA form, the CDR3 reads TGTGCCAGCAGACCAGGGGGTGCTAATGAAAAACTGTTTTTT. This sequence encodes CASRPGGANEKLFF.

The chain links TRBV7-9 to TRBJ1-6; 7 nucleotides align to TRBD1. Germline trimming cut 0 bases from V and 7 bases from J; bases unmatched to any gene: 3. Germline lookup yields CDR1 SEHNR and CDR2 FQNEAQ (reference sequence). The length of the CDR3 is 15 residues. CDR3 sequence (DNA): TGTGCCAGCAGCTTAGCGACAGGGACCAATTCACCCCTCCACTTT. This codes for CASSLATGTNSPLHF.

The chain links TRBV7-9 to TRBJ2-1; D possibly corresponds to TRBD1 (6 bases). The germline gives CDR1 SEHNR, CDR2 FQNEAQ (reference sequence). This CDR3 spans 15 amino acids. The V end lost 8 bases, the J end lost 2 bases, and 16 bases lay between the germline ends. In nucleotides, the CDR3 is TGTGCCAGCGACTCCGACTGGGGGCCCTACAATGAGCAGTTCTTC. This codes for CASDSDWGPYNEQFF.

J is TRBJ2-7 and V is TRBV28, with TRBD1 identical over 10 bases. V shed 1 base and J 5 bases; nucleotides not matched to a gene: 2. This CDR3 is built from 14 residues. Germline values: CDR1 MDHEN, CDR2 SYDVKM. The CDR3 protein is CASSLSGTGDEQYF. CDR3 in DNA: TGTGCCAGCAGTTTATCGGGGACAGGGGACGAGCAGTACTTC.

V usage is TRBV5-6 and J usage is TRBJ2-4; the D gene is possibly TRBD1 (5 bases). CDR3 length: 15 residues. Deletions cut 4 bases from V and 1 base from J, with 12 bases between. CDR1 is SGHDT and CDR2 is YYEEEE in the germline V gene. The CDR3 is CASSGASVAKNIQYF. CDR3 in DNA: TGTGCCAGCAGCGGGGCCTCCGTGGCCAAAAACATTCAGTACTTC.

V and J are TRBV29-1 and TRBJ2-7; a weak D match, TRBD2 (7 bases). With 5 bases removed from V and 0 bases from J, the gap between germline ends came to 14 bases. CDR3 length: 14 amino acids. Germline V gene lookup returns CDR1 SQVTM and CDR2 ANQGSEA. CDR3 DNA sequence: TGCAGCGTTAGGGGGGGTTATGCCTCCTACGAGCAGTACTTC. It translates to CSVRGGYASYEQYF.

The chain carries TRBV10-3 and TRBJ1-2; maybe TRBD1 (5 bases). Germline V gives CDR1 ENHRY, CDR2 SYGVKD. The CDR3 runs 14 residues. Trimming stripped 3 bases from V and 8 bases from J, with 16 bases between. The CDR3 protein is CAISDSREVRGYTF. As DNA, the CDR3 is TGTGCCATCAGTGACTCCAGGGAGGTGAGGGGCTACACCTTC.

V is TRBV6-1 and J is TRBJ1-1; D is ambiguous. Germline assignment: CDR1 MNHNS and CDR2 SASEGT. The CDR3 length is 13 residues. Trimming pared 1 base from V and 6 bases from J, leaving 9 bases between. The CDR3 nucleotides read TGTGCCAGCAGTGAAGGGTTTAACTCTGAAGCTTTCTTT. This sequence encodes CASSEGFNSEAFF.

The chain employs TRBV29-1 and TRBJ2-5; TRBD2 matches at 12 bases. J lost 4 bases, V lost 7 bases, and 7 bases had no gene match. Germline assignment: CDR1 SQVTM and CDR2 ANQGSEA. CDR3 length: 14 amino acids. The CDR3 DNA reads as TGCAGCGCCCCCCTAGCGGGGGGGGGAGAGACCCAGTACTTC. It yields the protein CSAPLAGGGETQYF.

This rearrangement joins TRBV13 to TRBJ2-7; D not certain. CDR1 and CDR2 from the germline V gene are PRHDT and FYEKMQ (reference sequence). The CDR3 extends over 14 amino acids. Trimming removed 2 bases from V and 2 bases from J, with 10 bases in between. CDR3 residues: CASSLWSETYEQYF. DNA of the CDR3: TGTGCCAGCAGCTTATGGAGCGAAACCTACGAGCAGTACTTC.

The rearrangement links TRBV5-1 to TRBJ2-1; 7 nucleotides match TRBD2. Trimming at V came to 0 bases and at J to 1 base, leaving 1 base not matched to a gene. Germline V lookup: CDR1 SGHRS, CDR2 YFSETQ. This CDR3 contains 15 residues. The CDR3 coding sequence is TGCGCCAGCAGCTTGGGAGCGGGGTCCTACAATGAGCAGTTCTTC. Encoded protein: CASSLGAGSYNEQFF. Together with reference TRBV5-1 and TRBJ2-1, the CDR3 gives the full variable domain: KAGVTQTPRYLIKTRGQQVTLSCSPISGHRSVSWYQQTPGQGLQFLFEYFSETQRNKGNFPGRFSGRQFSNSRSEMNVSTLELGDSALYLCASSLGAGSYNEQFFGPGTRLTVL.

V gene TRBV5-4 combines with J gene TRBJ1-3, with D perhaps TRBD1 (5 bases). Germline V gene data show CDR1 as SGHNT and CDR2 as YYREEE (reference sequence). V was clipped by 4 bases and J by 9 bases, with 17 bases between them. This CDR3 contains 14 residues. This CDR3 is CASSPDGTRSTIYF. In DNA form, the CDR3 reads TGTGCCAGCAGCCCGGACGGGACTCGAAGCACCATATATTTT.

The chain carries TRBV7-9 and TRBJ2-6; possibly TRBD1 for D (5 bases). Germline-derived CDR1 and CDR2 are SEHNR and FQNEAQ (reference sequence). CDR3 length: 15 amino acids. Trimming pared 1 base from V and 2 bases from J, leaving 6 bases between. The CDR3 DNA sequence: TGTGCCAGCAGCTTAGTAGGGGCTGGGGCCAACGTCCTGACTTTC. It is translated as CASSLVGAGANVLTF.

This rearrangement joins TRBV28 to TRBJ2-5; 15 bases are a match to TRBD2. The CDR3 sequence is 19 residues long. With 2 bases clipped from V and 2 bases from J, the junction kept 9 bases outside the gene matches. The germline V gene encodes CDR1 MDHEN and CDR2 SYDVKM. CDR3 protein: CASSLGGLAGGPRQETQYF. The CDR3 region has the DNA TGTGCCAGCAGTTTAGGAGGACTAGCGGGAGGGCCTCGGCAAGAGACCCAGTACTTC.

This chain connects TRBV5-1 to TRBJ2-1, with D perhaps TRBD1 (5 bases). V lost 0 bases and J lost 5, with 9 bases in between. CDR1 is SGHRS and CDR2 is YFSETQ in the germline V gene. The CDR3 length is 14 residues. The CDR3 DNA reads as TGCGCCAGCAGCTTGGCCGAGACAGACAATGAGCAGTTCTTC. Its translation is CASSLAETDNEQFF.

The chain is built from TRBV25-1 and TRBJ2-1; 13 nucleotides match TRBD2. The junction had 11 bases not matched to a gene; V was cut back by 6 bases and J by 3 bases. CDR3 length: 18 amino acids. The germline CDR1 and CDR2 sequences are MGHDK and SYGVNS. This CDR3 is CASRVKTSGGRLYNEQFF. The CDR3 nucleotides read TGTGCCAGCAGAGTGAAGACTAGCGGGGGGCGCCTCTACAATGAGCAGTTCTTC.